This T cell receptor beta chain was sequenced in a study of CD8 T cells in ankylosing spondylitis. This clonotype showed up many times. The antigen remains unidentified. Study-wide results and caveats: Disease-linked clones proved CD8+ and comparatively uncommon in peripheral blood. What seemed typical of ankylosing spondylitis blood was a TCR beta motif built from about 8 highly homologous variants. Before this, some motif variants had been reported in reactive arthritis synovial fluid and blood.

The CDR3 extends over 13 amino acids. The germline V gene encodes CDR1 DFQATT and CDR2 SNEGSKA (reference sequence). The V end was cut by 5 bases, the J end by 2 bases, with 13 bases between. One entry per CDR3 protein, called by TCRdb with MiXCR from the 5' RACE reads. The sample consists of 450,000 to 550,000 distinct CDR3 sequences, approximately 5.3% of them appearing once. The chain couples TRBV20-1 to TRBJ2-7; perhaps TRBD2 as D (6 bases). Sample: blood, either unsorted or a sorted T cell fraction (not recorded which). The sequence was collected from a male donor with ankylosing spondylitis. The CDR3 here is CSAAGGTPYEQYF. The CDR3 DNA reads TGCAGTGCTGCTGGGGGGACCCCCTACGAGCAGTACTTC.